The rows below give T cell receptor beta chains drawn from one sample of a study of blood T cell repertoires in COVID-19. The method was immunoSEQ multiplex PCR; TCRdb's version includes in-frame clones alone and lacks a portion of them. The sample lists more than 45,000 clones, approximately 89% occurring once. Sequenced sample: peripheral blood. Receptors were obtained from a human donor in a cohort sampled during active COVID-19. Each CDR3 is given with its conserved first and last residue. A D gene is named only where the DNA matches it firmly. Some rows have no size entry. The others give once, few or many, or a class for an expanded clone.

d_call j_call clone_size v_call cdr3_aa cdr3_nt
. TRBJ2-2 . TRBV2 CASKGQSNTGELFF TGTGCCAGCAAAGGACAGTCGAACACCGGGGAGCTGTTTTTT
. TRBJ1-2 . TRBV3-1/TRBV3-2 CASSHPQGFDYTF TGTGCCAGCAGCCACCCACAGGGATTTGACTACACCTTC
TRBD1 TRBJ1-5 few TRBV15 CATLKQGSNQPQHF TGTGCCACCTTAAAACAGGGGAGCAATCAGCCCCAGCATTTT
. TRBJ2-1 . TRBV27 CASSPVRGPYNEQFF TGTGCCAGCAGTCCCGTCAGGGGCCCATACAATGAGCAGTTCTTC
. TRBJ2-7 . TRBV27 CASRFQLGGEQYF TGTGCCAGCAGGTTTCAACTGGGGGGCGAGCAGTACTTC
. TRBJ1-4 . TRBV6-1 CASSERGEKLFF TGTGCCAGCAGTGAAAGAGGAGAAAAACTGTTTTTT
TRBD1 TRBJ1-2 . TRBV2 CASRGGQGRGYTF TGTGCCAGCAGAGGAGGACAGGGGCGAGGCTACACCTTC
. TRBJ2-3 . TRBV5-1 CASSLTDTQYF TGCGCCAGCAGCCTAACAGATACGCAGTATTTT
TRBD1 TRBJ2-3 few TRBV11-2 CASSPAGTGMGSDTQYF TGTGCCAGCAGCCCAGCCGGGACAGGGATGGGTTCAGATACGCAGTATTTT
TRBD1 TRBJ2-2 . TRBV24-1 CATSDPRRAGGRIGELFF TGTGCCACCAGTGACCCTAGAAGGGCAGGGGGCCGTATCGGGGAGCTGTTTTTT
. TRBJ1-2 . TRBV7-9 CASSPRTGYGYTF TGTGCCAGCAGCCCCCGAACAGGATATGGCTACACCTTC
. TRBJ1-3 . TRBV3-1/TRBV3-2 CASSQGSSGNTIYF TGTGCCAGCAGCCAAGGGAGCTCTGGAAACACCATATATTTT
. TRBJ1-5 few TRBV6-5 CASRNWTVPNQPQHF TGTGCCAGCAGAAATTGGACAGTCCCCAATCAGCCCCAGCATTTT
. TRBJ2-3 . TRBV28 CASSFPLETGGPSTDTQYF TGTGCCAGCAGTTTTCCCCTCGAGACGGGGGGCCCTAGCACAGATACGCAGTATTTT
. TRBJ2-7 . TRBV3-1/TRBV3-2 CASSQFGPTQGGGRSYEQYF TGTGCCAGCAGCCAATTTGGCCCCACACAGGGGGGGGGTAGATCCTACGAGCAGTACTTC
TRBD1 TRBJ2-5 . TRBV2 CADRDRAQETQYF TGTGCCGACCGGGACAGGGCGCAAGAGACCCAGTACTTC
. TRBJ1-2 . TRBV7-2 CASSAGAGYYGYTF TGTGCCAGCAGCGCGGGGGCTGGCTACTATGGCTACACCTTC
TRBD1 TRBJ2-1 . TRBV19 CASSIDTGTGGLNEQFF TGTGCCAGTAGTATAGATACCGGGACAGGGGGCCTGAATGAGCAGTTCTTC
. TRBJ1-2 once TRBV7-6 CASSSPGVGGYTF TGTGCCAGCAGCTCCCCGGGGGTCGGCGGCTACACCTTC
TRBD1 TRBJ1-1 once TRBV29-1 CSGMTGMNTEAFF TGCAGCGGAATGACAGGGATGAACACTGAAGCTTTCTTT
. TRBJ1-5 . TRBV6-5 CASRTVAGNQPQHF TGTGCCAGCAGAACTGTCGCCGGCAATCAGCCCCAGCATTTT
TRBD1 TRBJ2-5 . TRBV24-1 CATSAGTGGSETQYF TGTGCCACCAGTGCCGGGACAGGGGGCTCGGAGACCCAGTACTTC
. TRBJ2-3 . TRBV30 CAWRVGGGDTQYF TGTGCCTGGAGAGTTGGGGGCGGGGATACGCAGTATTTT
. TRBJ1-1 few TRBV6-5 CASSFSSQAEAFF TGTGCCAGCAGTTTCAGTAGTCAGGCTGAAGCTTTCTTT
TRBD1 TRBJ2-1 medium-sized TRBV18 CASSPRRQGGDNEQFF TGTGCCAGCTCCCCTCGTCGACAGGGGGGTGACAATGAGCAGTTCTTC
TRBD2 TRBJ2-3 . TRBV5-1 CASSLEGLAGGGADTQYF TGCGCCAGCAGCTTGGAGGGACTAGCGGGAGGAGGGGCAGATACGCAGTATTTT
. TRBJ1-4 . TRBV21-1 CASSKVGRGDEKLFF TGTGCCAGCAGCAAAGTCGGTAGAGGAGATGAAAAACTGTTTTTT
TRBD1 TRBJ1-1 . TRBV10-3 CAISARQGANTEAFF TGTGCCATCAGTGCACGACAGGGGGCTAACACTGAAGCTTTCTTT
. TRBJ2-7 . TRBV2 CASSATYSEQYF TGTGCCAGCAGTGCCACATATTCCGAGCAGTACTTC
TRBD1 TRBJ2-7 . TRBV19 CASSRGQGLYEQYF TGTGCCAGTAGTAGGGGACAGGGGTTATACGAGCAGTACTTC
. TRBJ1-1 . TRBV5-1 CASSVRGAMNTEAFF TGCGCCAGCTCAGTCCGGGGGGCGATGAACACTGAAGCTTTCTTT
. TRBJ1-4 few TRBV12-5 CASGPTGTEKLFF TGTGCTAGTGGTCCTACAGGGACTGAAAAACTGTTTTTT
. TRBJ1-2 . TRBV19 CASSIRPDGLYGYTF TGTGCCAGTAGTATTCGCCCAGATGGCTTATATGGCTACACCTTC
. TRBJ1-1 . TRBV25-1 CASSEYGGSTEAFF TGTGCCAGCAGTGAATATGGGGGGAGCACTGAAGCTTTCTTT
. TRBJ2-7 . TRBV25-1 CASTAGGKGKVAHEQYF TGTGCCAGCACCGCCGGCGGGAAGGGAAAGGTCGCGCACGAGCAGTACTTC
TRBD1 TRBJ1-5 once TRBV10-3 CAISESRSGTEFGQPQHF TGTGCCATCAGTGAGTCGCGCTCCGGGACAGAATTCGGTCAGCCCCAGCATTTT
. TRBJ2-4 . TRBV18 CASSPTRQEDIQYF TGTGCCAGCTCACCGACAAGACAGGAGGACATTCAGTACTTC
. TRBJ2-7 . TRBV14 CASSQDSAVEQYF TGTGCCAGCAGCCAAGATAGCGCGGTCGAGCAGTACTTC
TRBD1 TRBJ2-3 . TRBV5-1 CASSMNRGAVDTQYF TGCGCCAGCAGCATGAACAGGGGAGCGGTAGATACGCAGTATTTT
TRBD2 TRBJ2-2 . TRBV5-4 CASSFGLAANTGELFF TGTGCCAGCAGCTTCGGACTAGCGGCGAACACCGGGGAGCTGTTTTTT
. TRBJ2-7 once TRBV10-3 CAISEVGSFSYEQYF TGTGCCATCAGTGAAGTCGGGTCATTCTCCTACGAGCAGTACTTC
. TRBJ2-5 . TRBV7-9 CASSPSQVSKTQYF TGTGCCAGCAGCCCATCACAGGTTTCGAAGACCCAGTACTTC
. TRBJ2-2 . TRBV5-1 CASSFRGSTGELFF TGCGCCAGCAGCTTCAGGGGATCGACCGGGGAGCTGTTTTTT
. TRBJ1-1 . TRBV5-1 CASSLVGVNTEAFF TGCGCCAGCAGCTTGGTAGGGGTGAACACTGAAGCTTTCTTT
. TRBJ2-2 . TRBV28 CASSLQQGNTGELFF TGTGCCAGCAGTTTGCAACAGGGTAACACCGGGGAGCTGTTTTTT
. TRBJ1-4 . TRBV11-1 CASSLPAAEKLFF TGTGCCAGCAGCTTACCTGCGGCCGAAAAACTGTTTTTT
. TRBJ2-5 . TRBV2 CASSEGGQETQYF TGTGCCAGCAGTGAAGGGGGGCAGGAGACCCAGTACTTC
. TRBJ1-2 . TRBV19 CASSILANYGYTF TGTGCCAGTAGTATACTAGCTAACTATGGCTACACCTTC
. TRBJ2-5 . TRBV7-2 CASSPQGAETQYF TGTGCCAGCAGCCCGCAGGGTGCGGAGACCCAGTACTTC
TRBD1 TRBJ2-3 . TRBV13 CASSPSTDRVTDTQYF TGTGCCAGCAGCCCCTCGACGGACAGGGTAACAGATACGCAGTATTTT
. TRBJ1-3 once TRBV25-1 CASSEFRAEGSSGNTIYF TGTGCCAGCAGTGAATTCCGGGCGGAGGGGTCGTCTGGAAACACCATATATTTT